The clone carrying this T cell receptor (beta chain) was counted once. Some clones are missing from TCRdb's copy, which holds only in-frame ones; the method was immunoSEQ multiplex PCR. The sample records 65,000 to 85,000 clones, 70% to 90% being singletons. CDR1 is LNHDA and CDR2 is SQIVND in the germline V gene (reference sequence). CDR3 length equals 16 residues. The V and J ends lost 5 bases and 5 bases, in that order; junction bases with no gene match: 10. The source of the sample is a study of blood T cell repertoires in COVID-19. Overall study: PBMCs, B-cell-depleted T cells, or T cells provided the cDNA or gDNA that made up the material.

The TCR comes from a human donor in a cohort sampled during active COVID-19. Sequencing was carried out using peripheral blood. The chain has TRBV19 and TRBJ1-3; TRBD1 matches at 9 bases. The CDR3 DNA reads as TGTGCCAGTAGTGTGGGACAGGGATCTTGGCGAAACACCATATATTTT. It specifies CASSVGQGSWRNTIYF.